Listed here are 23 T cell receptor beta chains from one sample, sequenced in a study of cytomegalovirus exposure and HLA in healthy donors. Primers for the PCR totalled 60 Vbeta and 13 Jbeta. Using immunoSEQ multiplex PCR, the repertoire was profiled, and TCRdb retains in-frame clones only, with some absent. The table has 85,000 to 120,000 clones, 75% seen once; the top ten hold 2.5%. Material: PBMCs. The receptors originated from a man aged 40-50 years in good health and CMV-seronegative.

The rearrangement uses TRBV19 and TRBJ1-1; maybe TRBD1 (5 bases). CDR3 size: 14 residues. Trimming removed 0 bases from V and 8 bases from J, with 13 bases in between. Germline CDR1 LNHDA, CDR2 SQIVND (reference sequence). The CDR3: CASSIDLRGLEAFF. The CDR3 nucleotides are TGTGCCAGTAGTATAGATCTAAGGGGACTAGAAGCTTTCTTT.

The rearrangement links TRBV9 to TRBJ1-3; D not resolved. Germline V gives CDR1 SGDLS, CDR2 YYNGEE. This CDR3 region has 13 residues. V was pared by 3 bases and J by 4 bases, with 8 bases between. This CDR3 reads CASSATRGNTIYF. The CDR3 bases are TGTGCCAGCAGCGCAACTCGAGGAAACACCATATATTTT. Full variable domain (rest looked up from reference TRBV9 and TRBJ1-3): DSGVTQTPKHLITATGQRVTLRCSPRSGDLSVYWYQQSLDQGLQFLIQYYNGEERAKGNILERFSAQQFPDLHSELNLSSLELGDSALYFCASSATRGNTIYFGEGSWLTVV.

The V call is TRBV7-9, the J call TRBJ1-2; 7 nucleotides match TRBD1. The V gene's germline CDR1 is SEHNR and CDR2 FQNEAQ (reference sequence). Trimming removed 3 bases from V and 6 bases from J; junction bases left unmatched: 4. The CDR3 covers 13 residues. CDR3 in amino acids: CASSFEQGNGYTF. CDR3 nucleotides: TGTGCCAGCAGCTTCGAACAGGGGAATGGCTACACCTTC.

The chain carries TRBV11-2 and TRBJ2-6, with 9 nucleotides matching TRBD1. The CDR3 consists of 19 residues. CDR1 and CDR2 (germline): SGHAT, FQNNGV. V was pared by 1 base and J by 0 bases, with 7 bases of the junction left unmatched. The CDR3 DNA sequence: TGTGCCAGCAGCTTAGGAATCGGACAGGGGCTCTCTGGGGCCAACGTCCTGACTTTC. Amino acids: CASSLGIGQGLSGANVLTF.

The CDR3 DNA reads as TGCGCCAGCAGCTTGGGTCAGGGGGCGACGAACCTAAACATTCAGTACTTC. Protein product: CASSLGQGATNLNIQYF. The rearrangement links TRBV5-1 to TRBJ2-4, with TRBD1 matching 8 bases. The CDR3 spans 17 residues. V lost 0 bases and J lost 6; bases outside the gene matches: 11. From germline, CDR1 is SGHRS and CDR2 YFSETQ.

This clone was seen a handful of times. The rearrangement uses TRBV4-1 and TRBJ2-1; TRBD2 matches 14 bases. Trimming cost V 4 bases and J 8 bases; bases outside gene matches: 7. This CDR3 spans 16 amino acids. Germline V gene lookup returns CDR1 MGHRA and CDR2 YSYEKL. CDR3 sequence: CASSRGTTSGGDEQFF. For the CDR3, the DNA is TGCGCCAGCAGCCGCGGAACGACTAGCGGGGGGGATGAGCAGTTCTTC.

This clone has just a few counts. The chain recombines TRBV6-5 with TRBJ2-5; a possible D gene is TRBD1 (5 bases). This CDR3 spans 13 amino acids. Germline CDR1 and CDR2: MNHEY and SVGAGI. V was cut by 2 bases and J by 4 bases, with 8 bases left in between. CDR3 sequence reads: CASSYGALETQYF. CDR3 nucleotide sequence: TGTGCCAGCAGTTACGGGGCTCTAGAGACCCAGTACTTC.

This clone was counted between two and nine times. This chain joins TRBV10-1 and TRBJ2-3, with D perhaps TRBD2 (6 bases). The V gene lost 4 bases and the J gene lost 4 bases, with 12 bases spanning the gap. Germline values: CDR1 WNHNN, CDR2 SYGVQD (reference sequence). The CDR3 extends over 14 amino acids. The CDR3 DNA sequence: TGCGCCAGCAGTGCACGACTAGTGCCAGATACGCAGTATTTT. It is translated as CASSARLVPDTQYF.

The CDR3 region is CATSRVGGRTDTQYF. The CDR3 region has the DNA TGTGCCACCAGCAGAGTGGGGGGGAGAACAGATACGCAGTATTTT. This chain links TRBV15 with TRBJ2-3, with 7 positions matching TRBD2. This CDR3 is 15 amino acids long. Germline CDR1 LNHNV, CDR2 YYDKDF (reference sequence). Trimming took 1 base from V and 3 from J; bases not matched to a gene: 4.

V is TRBV7-6 and J is TRBJ2-3, with TRBD1 identical over 8 bases. The V and J ends lost 1 base and 3 bases, in that order; junction bases with no gene match: 0. This CDR3 has 14 amino acids. CDR1 and CDR2 from the germline V gene are SGHVS and FNYEAQ. Here the CDR3 DNA reads TGTGCCAGCAGCTTAGGGACAGGGACAGATACGCAGTATTTT. Translating it yields CASSLGTGTDTQYF.

The rearrangement uses TRBV14 and TRBJ1-5; the D is unclear. In germline, CDR1 is SGHDN, CDR2 FVKESK. This CDR3 has 13 residues. V shed 0 bases and J shed 5 bases, with 5 bases lying between them. This CDR3 is CASSQDRDQPQHF. The CDR3 DNA is TGTGCCAGCAGCCAAGATCGGGATCAGCCCCAGCATTTT.

This rearrangement joins TRBV15 to TRBJ2-7; TRBD1 might be the D (6 bases). The V end lost 5 bases, the J end lost 1 base, and 18 bases lay between the germline ends. The germline CDR1 and CDR2 sequences are LNHNV and YYDKDF (reference sequence). This CDR3 has 16 residues. CDR3 residues: CATSPAWTASSYEQYF. The CDR3 bases are TGTGCCACCAGCCCTGCCTGGACAGCCTCGTCCTACGAGCAGTACTTC.

This chain uses TRBV7-8 with TRBJ2-3; TRBD2 matches 14 bases. The CDR3 is 15 amino acids. The germline CDR1 and CDR2 sequences are SGHVS and FQNEAQ. V lost 1 base, J lost 14 bases, and 8 bases stayed unmatched. CDR3 amino acids: CASSLVSGLAGVLYF. The CDR3 DNA follows: TGTGCCAGCAGCTTAGTGTCGGGACTAGCGGGGGTTCTGTATTTT.

This rearrangement joins TRBV5-1 to TRBJ1-2; D is perhaps TRBD1 (6 bases). The CDR3 length is 15 residues. The V gene's germline CDR1 is SGHRS and CDR2 YFSETQ. V was cut by 0 bases and J by 7 bases, with 16 bases left in between. The CDR3 loop reads CASSLEQVARGGYTF. The CDR3 bases are TGCGCCAGCAGCTTGGAGCAGGTGGCCAGGGGTGGCTACACCTTC. Full variable domain (missing parts from reference TRBV5-1 and TRBJ1-2): KAGVTQTPRYLIKTRGQQVTLSCSPISGHRSVSWYQQTPGQGLQFLFEYFSETQRNKGNFPGRFSGRQFSNSRSEMNVSTLELGDSALYLCASSLEQVARGGYTFGSGTRLTVV.

This chain links TRBV5-8 with TRBJ2-2, with a weak D call TRBD1 (6 bases). The CDR3 consists of 14 residues. The germline gives CDR1 SGHTS, CDR2 YDEGEE. Trimming shortened V by 1 base and J by 4 bases, and 8 bases separated the two germline ends. The CDR3 sequence: CASSLYRATGELFF. The CDR3 DNA sequence: TGTGCCAGCAGCTTGTACAGGGCCACCGGGGAGCTGTTTTTT.

The chain has TRBV18 and TRBJ2-5, with 12 bases matching TRBD1. Germline V gene sequence: CDR1 KGHSH, CDR2 LQKENI. This CDR3 is built from 16 residues. Trimming cost V 2 bases and J 3 bases; bases outside gene matches: 4. In DNA form, the CDR3 reads TGTGCCAGCTCACCAATTGGGACAGGGGGCGAAGAGACCCAGTACTTC. Protein: CASSPIGTGGEETQYF. The whole variable domain, remainder taken from reference TRBV18 and TRBJ2-5, is NAGVMQNPRHLVRRRGQEARLRCSPMKGHSHVYWYRQLPEEGLKFMVYLQKENIIDESGMPKERFSAEFPKEGPSILRIQQVVRGDSAAYFCASSPIGTGGEETQYFGPGTRLLVL.

V usage is TRBV5-4 and J usage is TRBJ1-2, with D unclear. V lost 2 bases and J 7 bases, leaving 15 bases between the germline ends. Germline-derived CDR1 and CDR2 are SGHNT and YYREEE (reference sequence). The CDR3 contains 14 residues. The CDR3 DNA sequence: TGTGCCAGCAGCTTAGATTTCGGGGAAGGTGGCTACACCTTC. This encodes CASSLDFGEGGYTF.

V is TRBV5-1 and J is TRBJ2-7, with 8 nucleotides matching TRBD2. CDR1 and CDR2 from the germline V gene are SGHRS and YFSETQ. V trimming: 1 base; J trimming: 9 bases; junction bases outside the gene matches: 12. The CDR3 is made up of 15 amino acids. The CDR3 DNA follows: TGCGCCAGCAGCTTGAGATCGGGGGGGGTATCGGTGCAGTACTTC. Amino acid sequence: CASSLRSGGVSVQYF.

V gene TRBV6-5 combines with J gene TRBJ2-3; 8 bases match TRBD2. J gave up 2 bases and V 6 bases, and 4 bases lay outside the gene matches. The CDR3 spans 14 residues. CDR1 is MNHEY, CDR2 SVGAGI, per germline. As DNA, the CDR3 is TGTGCCAGCAGACCCGGACTAGCCACAGATACGCAGTATTTT. Amino acids: CASRPGLATDTQYF.

V gene TRBV19 combines with J gene TRBJ1-1; no definite D call. The CDR3 is made up of 13 amino acids. Germline V lookup: CDR1 LNHDA, CDR2 SQIVND (reference sequence). Trimming removed 3 bases from V and 0 bases from J, with 5 bases in between. CDR3 sequence (DNA): TGTGCCAGTAGTATGACAATGAACACTGAAGCTTTCTTT. Its protein is CASSMTMNTEAFF.

This clone was seen a handful of times. The chain recombines TRBV11-2 with TRBJ2-7; 8 bases align to TRBD1. The CDR3 totals 15 residues. Trimming at V came to 3 bases and at J to 5 bases, leaving 9 bases not matched to a gene. From germline, CDR1 is SGHAT and CDR2 FQNNGV. The CDR3 is CASSFFQGAINEQYF. In nucleotides, the CDR3 is TGTGCCAGCAGCTTTTTTCAGGGGGCGATTAACGAGCAGTACTTC.

In its sample, this clone was seen once. The J gene is TRBJ2-3, the V gene TRBV12-5; D not certain. With 6 bases removed from V and 2 bases from J, the gap between germline ends came to 12 bases. The CDR3 is 14 residues long. Looked up from germline, CDR1 is LGHNT and CDR2 is FRNRAP. CDR3 amino acids: CASGVALVTDTQYF. DNA for the CDR3: TGTGCTAGTGGGGTGGCCCTAGTCACAGATACGCAGTATTTT.

This clone was seen only a few times. CDR3 sequence: CASSQAYATNEKLFF. The CDR3 region has the DNA TGTGCCAGCAGCCAAGCTTATGCAACTAATGAAAAACTGTTTTTT. This chain joins TRBV4-2 and TRBJ1-4; D gene uncertain. From germline, CDR1 is LGHNA and CDR2 YNFKEQ. Trimming cost V 1 base and J 0 bases, with 6 bases left between them. The CDR3 runs 15 residues.